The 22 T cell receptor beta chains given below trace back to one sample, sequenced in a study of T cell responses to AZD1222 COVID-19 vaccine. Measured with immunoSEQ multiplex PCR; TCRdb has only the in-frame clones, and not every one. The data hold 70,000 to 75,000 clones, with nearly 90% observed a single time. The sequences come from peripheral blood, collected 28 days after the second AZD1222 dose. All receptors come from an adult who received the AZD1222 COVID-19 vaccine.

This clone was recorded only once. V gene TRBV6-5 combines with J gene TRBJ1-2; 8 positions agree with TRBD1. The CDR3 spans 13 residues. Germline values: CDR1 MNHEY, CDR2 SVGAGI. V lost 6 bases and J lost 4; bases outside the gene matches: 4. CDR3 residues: CASRTGESYGYTF. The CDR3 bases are TGTGCCAGCAGGACAGGGGAGAGCTATGGCTACACCTTC.

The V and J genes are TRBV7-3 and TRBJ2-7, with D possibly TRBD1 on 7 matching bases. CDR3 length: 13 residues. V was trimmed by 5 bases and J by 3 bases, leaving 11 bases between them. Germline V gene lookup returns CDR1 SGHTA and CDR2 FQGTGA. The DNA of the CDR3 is TGTGCCAGCAGCCCGGGGGACAGCTACGAGCAGTACTTC. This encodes CASSPGDSYEQYF.

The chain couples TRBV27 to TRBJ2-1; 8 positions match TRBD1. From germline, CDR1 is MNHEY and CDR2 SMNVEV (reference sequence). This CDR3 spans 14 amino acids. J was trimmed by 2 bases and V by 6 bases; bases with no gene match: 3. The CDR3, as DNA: TGTGCCAGCAGCAACAGGGGGACCTACAATGAGCAGTTCTTC. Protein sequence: CASSNRGTYNEQFF.

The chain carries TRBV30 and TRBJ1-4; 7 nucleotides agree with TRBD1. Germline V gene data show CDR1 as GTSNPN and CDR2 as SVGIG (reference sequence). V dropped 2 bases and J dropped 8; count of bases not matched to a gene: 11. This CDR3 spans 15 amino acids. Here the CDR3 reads CAWSYRTGVSEKLFF. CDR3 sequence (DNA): TGTGCCTGGAGTTACAGGACAGGTGTCTCCGAAAAACTGTTTTTT.

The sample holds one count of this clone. The DNA for the CDR3 is TGTGCCAGCAGCTCGGGACAGACAAATGAAAAACTGTTTTTT. Encoded protein: CASSSGQTNEKLFF. J is TRBJ1-4 and V is TRBV5-8; TRBD1 matches 7 bases. This CDR3 spans 14 amino acids. In germline, CDR1 is SGHTS, CDR2 YDEGEE. The V segment lost 3 bases and the J segment 5 bases; nucleotides outside the gene matches: 4.

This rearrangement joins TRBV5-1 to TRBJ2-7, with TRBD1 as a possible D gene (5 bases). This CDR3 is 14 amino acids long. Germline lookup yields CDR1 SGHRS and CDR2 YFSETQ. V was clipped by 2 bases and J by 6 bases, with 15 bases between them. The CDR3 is CASSLGQGVSEQYF. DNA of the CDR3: TGCGCCAGCAGCTTAGGTCAGGGTGTTAGCGAGCAGTACTTC.

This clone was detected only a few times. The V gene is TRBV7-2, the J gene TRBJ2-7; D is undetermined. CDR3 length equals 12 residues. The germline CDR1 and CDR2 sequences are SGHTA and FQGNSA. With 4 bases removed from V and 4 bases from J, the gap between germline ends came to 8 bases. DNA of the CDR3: TGTGCCAGCAGCTCCCTCTCATACGAGCAGTACTTC. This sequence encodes CASSSLSYEQYF. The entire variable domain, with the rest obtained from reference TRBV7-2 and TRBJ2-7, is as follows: GAGVSQSPSNKVTEKGKDVELRCDPISGHTALYWYRQSLGQGLEFLIYFQGNSAPDKSGLPSDRFSAERTGGSVSTLTIQRTQQEDSAVYLCASSSLSYEQYFGPGTRLTVT.

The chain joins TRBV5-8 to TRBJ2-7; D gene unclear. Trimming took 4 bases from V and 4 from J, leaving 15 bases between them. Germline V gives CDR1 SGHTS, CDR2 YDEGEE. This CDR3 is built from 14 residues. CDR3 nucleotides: TGTGCCAGCAGCACACCGGGCCCAAATTACGAGCAGTACTTC. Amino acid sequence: CASSTPGPNYEQYF.

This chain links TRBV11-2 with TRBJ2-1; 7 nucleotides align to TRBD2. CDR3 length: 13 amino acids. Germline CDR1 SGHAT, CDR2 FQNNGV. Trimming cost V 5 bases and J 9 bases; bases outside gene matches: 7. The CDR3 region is CASSRTRLGEQFF. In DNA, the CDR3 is TGTGCCAGCAGCCGGACTAGGTTGGGTGAGCAGTTCTTC.

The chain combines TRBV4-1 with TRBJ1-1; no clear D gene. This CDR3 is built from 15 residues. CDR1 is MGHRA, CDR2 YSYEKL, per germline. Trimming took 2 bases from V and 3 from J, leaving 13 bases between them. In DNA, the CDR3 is TGCGCCAGCAGCCAAAACGACGGGAGAGACACTGAAGCTTTCTTT. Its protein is CASSQNDGRDTEAFF.

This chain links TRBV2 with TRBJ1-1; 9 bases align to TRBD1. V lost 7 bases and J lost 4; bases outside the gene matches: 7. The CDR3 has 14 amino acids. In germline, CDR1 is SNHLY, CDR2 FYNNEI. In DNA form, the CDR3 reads TGTGCCAGCATGAGGGACAGGGACGTCACTGAAGCTTTCTTT. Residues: CASMRDRDVTEAFF. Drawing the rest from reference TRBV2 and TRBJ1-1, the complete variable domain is EPEVTQTPSHQVTQMGQEVILRCVPISNHLYFYWYRQILGQKVEFLVSFYNNEISEKSEIFDDQFSVERPDGSNFTLKIRSTKLEDSAMYFCASMRDRDVTEAFFGQGTRLTVV.

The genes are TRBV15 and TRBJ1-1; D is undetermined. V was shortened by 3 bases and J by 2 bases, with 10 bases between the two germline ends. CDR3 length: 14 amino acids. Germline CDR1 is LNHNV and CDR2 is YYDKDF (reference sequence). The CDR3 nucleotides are TGTGCCACCAGCAGTAATACAAAAAACACTGAAGCTTTCTTT. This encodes CATSSNTKNTEAFF.

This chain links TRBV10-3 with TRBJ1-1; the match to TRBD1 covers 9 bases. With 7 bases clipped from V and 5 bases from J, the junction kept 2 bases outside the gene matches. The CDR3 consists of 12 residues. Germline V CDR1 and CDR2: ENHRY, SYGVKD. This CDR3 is CAITGTGTEAFF. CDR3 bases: TGTGCCATCACTGGGACAGGGACTGAAGCTTTCTTT.

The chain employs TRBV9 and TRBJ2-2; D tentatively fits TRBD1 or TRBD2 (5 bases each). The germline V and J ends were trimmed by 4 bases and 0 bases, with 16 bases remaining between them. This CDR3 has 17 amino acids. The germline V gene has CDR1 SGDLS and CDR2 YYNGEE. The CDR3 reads CASSPGIGAANTGELFF. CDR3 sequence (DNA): TGTGCCAGCAGCCCCGGGATAGGGGCAGCGAACACCGGGGAGCTGTTTTTT.

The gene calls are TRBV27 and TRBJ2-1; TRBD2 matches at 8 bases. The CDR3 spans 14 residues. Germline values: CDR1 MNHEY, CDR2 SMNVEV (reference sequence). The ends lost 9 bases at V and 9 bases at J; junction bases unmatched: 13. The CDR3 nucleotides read TGTGCCAGTAGAGGTGGGACTAGTATTTCTGAGCAGTTCTTC. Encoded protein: CASRGGTSISEQFF.

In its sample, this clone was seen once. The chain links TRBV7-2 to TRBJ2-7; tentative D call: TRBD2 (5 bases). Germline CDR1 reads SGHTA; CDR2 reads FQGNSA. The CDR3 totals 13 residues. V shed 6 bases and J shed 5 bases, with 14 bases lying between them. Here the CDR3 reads CASRQSGRDEQYF. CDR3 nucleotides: TGTGCCAGCAGACAAAGCGGTCGGGACGAGCAGTACTTC.

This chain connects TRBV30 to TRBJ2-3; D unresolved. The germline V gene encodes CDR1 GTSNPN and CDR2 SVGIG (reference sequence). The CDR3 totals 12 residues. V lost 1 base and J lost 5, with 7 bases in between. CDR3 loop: CAWSASGDTQYF. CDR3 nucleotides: TGTGCCTGGAGTGCCTCGGGAGATACGCAGTATTTT.

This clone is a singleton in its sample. The CDR3 loop is CASSPGQDYGYTF. The CDR3 nucleotides read TGTGCCAGCAGCCCTGGACAGGACTATGGCTACACCTTC. The genes are TRBV7-2 and TRBJ1-2, with 7 bases identical to TRBD1. The CDR3 is 13 amino acids. Looked up from germline, CDR1 is SGHTA and CDR2 is FQGNSA. V gave up 5 bases and J gave up 3 bases; unmatched junction bases: 3.

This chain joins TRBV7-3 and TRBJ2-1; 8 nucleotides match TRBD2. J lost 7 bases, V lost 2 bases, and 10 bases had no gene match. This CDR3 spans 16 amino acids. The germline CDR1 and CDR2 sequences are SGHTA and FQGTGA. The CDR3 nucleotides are TGTGCCAGCAGCTTACGTCCCGGGAGGGCCGATAATGAGCAGTTCTTC. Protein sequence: CASSLRPGRADNEQFF.

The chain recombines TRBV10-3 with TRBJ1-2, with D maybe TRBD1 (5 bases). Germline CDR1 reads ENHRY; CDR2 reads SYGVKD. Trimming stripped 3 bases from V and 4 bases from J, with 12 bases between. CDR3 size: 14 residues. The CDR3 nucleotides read TGTGCCATCAGTGACCCCGACAGTCCCTATGGCTACACCTTC. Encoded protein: CAISDPDSPYGYTF.

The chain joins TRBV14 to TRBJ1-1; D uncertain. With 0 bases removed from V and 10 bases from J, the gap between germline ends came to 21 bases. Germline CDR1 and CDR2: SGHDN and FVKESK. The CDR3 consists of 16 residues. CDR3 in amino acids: CASSQDSSGPSRRAFF. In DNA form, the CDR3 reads TGTGCCAGCAGCCAAGATTCCTCAGGCCCCAGCCGGCGAGCTTTCTTT. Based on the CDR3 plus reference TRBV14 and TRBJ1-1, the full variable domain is EAGVTQFPSHSVIEKGQTVTLRCDPISGHDNLYWYRRVMGKEIKFLLHFVKESKQDESGMPNNRFLAERTGGTYSTLKVQPAELEDSGVYFCASSQDSSGPSRRAFFGQGTRLTVV.

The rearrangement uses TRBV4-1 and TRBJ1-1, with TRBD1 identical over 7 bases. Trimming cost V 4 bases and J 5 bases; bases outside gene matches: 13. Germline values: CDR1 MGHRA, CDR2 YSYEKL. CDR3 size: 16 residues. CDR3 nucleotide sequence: TGCGCCAGCAGCCTGTTCGGGACAGAAGTAACAACTGAAGCTTTCTTT. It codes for CASSLFGTEVTTEAFF.